A selection of T cell receptor beta chains follows, all from one sample in a study of blood T cell repertoires in COVID-19. Here immunoSEQ multiplex PCR was the method, and the copy in TCRdb shows in-frame clones only, minus some. The sample holds 150,000 to 200,000 clones, 88% seen once. Material: peripheral blood. All receptors derive from a man aged 40-50 years with active or convalescent COVID-19. Each CDR3 is given with its conserved first and last residue. D genes are given only for firm matches. A row's size may be missing; if present it is once, few, many or a size class.

cdr3_aa	cdr3_nt	j_call	v_call	d_call	clone_size
CASSLRPASVNTGELFF	TGTGCCAGCAGCTTAAGGCCCGCTAGCGTAAACACCGGGGAGCTGTTTTTT	TRBJ2-2	TRBV11-3	NA	NA
CASRRAGSGTQYF	TGTGCCAGCAGGAGGGCGGGGTCAGGGACCCAGTACTTC	TRBJ2-5	TRBV27	NA	NA
CASSLAGERVQTQYF	TGTGCCAGCAGCTTAGCGGGGGAGCGGGTACAGACCCAGTACTTC	TRBJ2-5	TRBV7-2	NA	NA
CASSSMSGQETQYF	TGTGCCAGCTCATCCATGTCGGGACAAGAGACCCAGTACTTC	TRBJ2-5	TRBV18	NA	NA
CASSYGQYNQPQHF	TGTGCCAGCAGTTACGGACAGTACAATCAGCCCCAGCATTTT	TRBJ1-5	TRBV6-2/TRBV6-3	NA	few
CASSQGTAGYYEKLFF	TGCGCCAGCAGCCAAGGAACGGCAGGGTATTATGAAAAACTGTTTTTT	TRBJ1-4	TRBV4-3	NA	once
CAIDASGENTGELFF	TGTGCCATCGACGCTAGCGGGGAGAACACCGGGGAGCTGTTTTTT	TRBJ2-2	TRBV2	TRBD2	NA
CASSVTGDLGYTF	TGTGCCAGCAGCGTGACAGGGGACTTAGGCTACACCTTC	TRBJ1-2	TRBV5-6	TRBD1	NA
CASSPDRGGQPQHF	TGTGCCAGCAGTCCCGACAGGGGTGGACAGCCCCAGCATTTT	TRBJ1-5	TRBV2	TRBD1	NA
CASSIIRGFEYGYTF	TGTGCCAGTAGTATTATTCGAGGGTTTGAGTATGGCTACACCTTC	TRBJ1-2	TRBV19	NA	NA
CASSKGAGLDKNIQYF	TGCGCCAGCAGCAAGGGGGCCGGTCTCGACAAAAACATTCAGTACTTC	TRBJ2-4	TRBV5-1	TRBD1	once
CASSLGGGAVTQYF	TGTGCCAGCAGTTTAGGCGGGGGGGCTGTGACCCAGTACTTC	TRBJ2-5	TRBV6-5	TRBD2	NA
CASSVPGLADYEQYF	TGTGCCAGCAGCGTGCCGGGACTAGCGGACTACGAGCAGTACTTC	TRBJ2-7	TRBV28	TRBD2	NA
CASSPRTVLEETQYF	TGTGCCAGCAGCCCCCGGACAGTCTTAGAAGAGACCCAGTACTTC	TRBJ2-5	TRBV7-2	NA	NA
CASSQGGATGLYGYTF	TGTGCCAGCAGCCAAGGTGGGGCGACAGGCCTCTATGGCTACACCTTC	TRBJ1-2	TRBV4-2	NA	NA
CASSQQGAGTDTQYF	TGTGCCAGCAGCCAACAGGGGGCTGGCACAGATACGCAGTATTTT	TRBJ2-3	TRBV3-1/TRBV3-2	TRBD1	few